This TCR beta chain was sequenced in a study of CD8+CD57+ T cells in acquired aplastic anemia. This clonotype has at least ten counts. TCR beta VDJ and CDR3 were profiled, and genomic DNA was the template. TCRdb reprocessed the reads via MiXCR and lists one record per CDR3 protein. The sample lists 400,000 to 450,000 distinct CDR3 sequences; about two thirds were seen once. CDR3 length: 14 amino acids. Germline assignment: CDR1 SGHKS and CDR2 YYEKEE (reference sequence). Unmatched junction bases numbered 1, after V lost 3 bases and J lost 0 bases. The TCR was taken from a human donor in good health, serving as a control. Sequenced sample: sorted CD4+, CD8+, or CD8+CD57+ T cells (not recorded which) from PBMCs. The chain joins TRBV5-5 to TRBJ2-3, with 7 bases aligning to TRBD2. The CDR3 DNA reads TGTGCCAGCAGCTATAGCGGGAGCACAGATACGCAGTATTTT. As protein: CASSYSGSTDTQYF.